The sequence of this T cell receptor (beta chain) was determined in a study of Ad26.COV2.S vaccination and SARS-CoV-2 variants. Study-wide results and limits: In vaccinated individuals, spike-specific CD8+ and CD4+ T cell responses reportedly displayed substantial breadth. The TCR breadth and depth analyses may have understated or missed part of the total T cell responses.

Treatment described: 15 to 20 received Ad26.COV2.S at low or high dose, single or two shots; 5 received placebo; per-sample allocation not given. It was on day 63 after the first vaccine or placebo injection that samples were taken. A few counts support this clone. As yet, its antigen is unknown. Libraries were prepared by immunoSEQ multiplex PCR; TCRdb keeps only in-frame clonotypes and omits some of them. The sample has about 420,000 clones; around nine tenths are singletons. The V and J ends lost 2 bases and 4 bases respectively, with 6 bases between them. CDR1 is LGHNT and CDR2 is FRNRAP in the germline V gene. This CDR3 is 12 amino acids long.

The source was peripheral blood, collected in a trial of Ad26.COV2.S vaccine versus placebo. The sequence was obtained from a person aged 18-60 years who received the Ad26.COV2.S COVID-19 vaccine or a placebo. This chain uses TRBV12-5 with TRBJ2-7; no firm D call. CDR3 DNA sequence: TGTGCTAGTGGTTTGTTGGGTTACGAGCAGTACTTC. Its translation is CASGLLGYEQYF.